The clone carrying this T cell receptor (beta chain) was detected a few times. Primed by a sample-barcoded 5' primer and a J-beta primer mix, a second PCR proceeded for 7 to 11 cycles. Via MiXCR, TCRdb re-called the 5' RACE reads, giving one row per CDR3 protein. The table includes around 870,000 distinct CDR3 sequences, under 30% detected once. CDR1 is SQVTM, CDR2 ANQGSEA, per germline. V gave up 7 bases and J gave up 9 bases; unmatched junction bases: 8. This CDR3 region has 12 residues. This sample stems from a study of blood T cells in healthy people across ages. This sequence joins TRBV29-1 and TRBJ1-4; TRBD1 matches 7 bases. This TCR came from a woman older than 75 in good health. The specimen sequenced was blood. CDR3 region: CSASPTGKKLFF. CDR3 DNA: TGCAGCGCCAGCCCGACAGGGAAAAAACTGTTTTTT.